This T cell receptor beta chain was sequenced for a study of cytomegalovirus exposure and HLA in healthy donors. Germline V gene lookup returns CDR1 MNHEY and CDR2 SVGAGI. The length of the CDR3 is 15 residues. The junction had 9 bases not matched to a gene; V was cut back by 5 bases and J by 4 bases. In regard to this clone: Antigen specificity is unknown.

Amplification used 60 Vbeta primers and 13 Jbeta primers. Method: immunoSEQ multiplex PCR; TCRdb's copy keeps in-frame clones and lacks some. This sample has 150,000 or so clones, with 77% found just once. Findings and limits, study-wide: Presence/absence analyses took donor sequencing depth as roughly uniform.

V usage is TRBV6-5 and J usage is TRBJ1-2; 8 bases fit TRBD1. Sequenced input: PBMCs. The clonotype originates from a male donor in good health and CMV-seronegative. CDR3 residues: CASSSRQGQFYGYTF. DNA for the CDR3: TGTGCCAGCAGTAGTCGACAGGGGCAATTCTATGGCTACACCTTC.